This paragraph covers one T cell receptor beta chain sequence. The sample belongs to a study of blood T cell repertoires in COVID-19. In the study overall: Samples of COVID-19 (acute and convalescent) were obtained from the United States, Italy and Spain. Sources were T cells, B-cell-depleted T cells, or PBMCs; the material itself was cDNA or gDNA.

TCRdb's copy holds only in-frame clones and misses some; the assay was immunoSEQ multiplex PCR. Here the sample spans about 200,000 clones, 75% to 90% being singletons. The CDR3 is 15 residues long. The germline V and J ends were trimmed by 2 bases and 3 bases, with 13 bases remaining between them. Germline V lookup: CDR1 SGHAT, CDR2 FQNNGV. The sequenced sample consisted of PBMCs or T cells enriched from blood (not recorded which). The rearrangement links TRBV11-2 to TRBJ1-2, with TRBD1 as a possible D gene (6 bases). The clonotype was recovered from a woman in her 30s who had been exposed to COVID-19. The CDR3 coding sequence is TGTGCCAGCAGCTTAACCTTGGACAGATACTATGGCTACACCTTC. Translation: CASSLTLDRYYGYTF.